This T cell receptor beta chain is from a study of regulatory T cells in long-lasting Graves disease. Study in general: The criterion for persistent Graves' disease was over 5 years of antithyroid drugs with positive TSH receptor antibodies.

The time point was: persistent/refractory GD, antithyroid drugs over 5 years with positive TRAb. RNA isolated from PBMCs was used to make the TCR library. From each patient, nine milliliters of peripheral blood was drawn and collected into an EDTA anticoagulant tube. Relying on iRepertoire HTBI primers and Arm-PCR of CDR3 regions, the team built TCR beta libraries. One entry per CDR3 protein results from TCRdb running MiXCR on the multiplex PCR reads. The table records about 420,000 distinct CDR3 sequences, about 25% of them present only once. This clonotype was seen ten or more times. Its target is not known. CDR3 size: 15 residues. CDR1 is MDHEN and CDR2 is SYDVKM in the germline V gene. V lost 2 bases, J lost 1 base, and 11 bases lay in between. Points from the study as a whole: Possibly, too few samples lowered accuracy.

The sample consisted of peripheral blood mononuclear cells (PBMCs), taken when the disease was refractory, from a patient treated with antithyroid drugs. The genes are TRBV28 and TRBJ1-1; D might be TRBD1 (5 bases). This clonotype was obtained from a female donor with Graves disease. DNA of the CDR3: TGTGCCAGCAGTTTAGTCCGACAGCAGAACACTGAAGCTTTCTTT. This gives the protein CASSLVRQQNTEAFF. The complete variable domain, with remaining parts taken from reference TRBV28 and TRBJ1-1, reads DVKVTQSSRYLVKRTGEKVFLECVQDMDHENMFWYRQDPGLGLRLIYFSYDVKMKEKGDIPEGYSVSREKKERFSLILESASTNQTSMYLCASSLVRQQNTEAFFGQGTRLTVV.